The 4 T cell receptor beta chains given below trace back to one sample, sequenced in a study of post-analysis software for immune sequencing data. General observations from the study: Patients carried roughly five TRBV segments more frequently than controls did, and TRBV5-6, TRBV5-1 and TRBV20-1 were among them.

Each TCR beta cDNA library carried unique molecular identifiers. Each CDR3 protein gets one entry after TCRdb re-called the PCR reads with MiXCR. The sample includes 250,000 to 300,000 distinct CDR3 sequences, 30% to 45% seen only once; the top ten take around 5.2%. No antigen has been assigned to these receptors. Sample: blood. The receptors were sampled from a girl aged 10 to 17 with multiple sclerosis.

The rearrangement links TRBV20-1 to TRBJ2-7; no firm D call. The CDR3 covers 11 residues. The V gene's germline CDR1 is DFQATT and CDR2 SNEGSKA (reference sequence). Deletions cut 6 bases from V and 5 bases from J, with 11 bases between. The CDR3 region has the DNA TGCAGTGCAGGGCCTGGCGACGAGCAGTACTTC. As protein: CSAGPGDEQYF.

This clonotype was seen a single time. The gene calls are TRBV23-1 and TRBJ2-7; D gene uncertain. TRBV23-1 is an ORF, and what it does is uncertain. The CDR3 consists of 15 residues. The V end lost 0 bases, the J end lost 2 bases, and 11 bases lay between the germline ends. The CDR3 DNA follows: TGCGCCAGCAGTCAATCCATCAGGCGAGCCTACGAGCAGTACTTC. Amino acids: CASSQSIRRAYEQYF.

This clonotype was recorded many times. The V gene is TRBV12-3 or TRBV12-4, the J gene TRBJ1-5; 8 positions match TRBD1. The CDR3 contains 18 residues. Trimming cost V 3 bases and J 3 bases; bases outside gene matches: 13. CDR3 coding DNA: TGTGCCAGCAGTTTGCAGGGGGCGGCGACGGGTCCCAATCAGCCCCAGCATTTT. Protein sequence: CASSLQGAATGPNQPQHF.

The chain has TRBV10-2 and TRBJ2-5; 8 positions agree with TRBD2. Germline lookup yields CDR1 WSHSY and CDR2 SAAADI. The J segment lost 3 bases and the V segment lost 5 bases, leaving 14 bases of the junction unmatched. The CDR3 length is 17 residues. CDR3 in amino acids: CASSNALGAGAEETQYF. The CDR3 DNA follows: TGCGCCAGCAGTAATGCTCTTGGAGCGGGGGCAGAAGAGACCCAGTACTTC.